This T cell receptor (beta chain) was identified in a study of blood T cell repertoires in COVID-19. This CDR3 contains 13 residues. V shed 8 bases and J 12 bases; nucleotides not matched to a gene: 11. The data were produced by immunoSEQ multiplex PCR, yet TCRdb's version contains in-frame clones alone and is incomplete. The repertoire holds around 150,000 clones, with 76% as singletons. The chain couples TRBV12-3 or TRBV12-4 to TRBJ2-1, with 9 bases identical to TRBD2. The sequence was obtained from a woman older than 75 with active or convalescent COVID-19. Sequencing was done on a sample of peripheral blood. DNA of the CDR3: TGTGCCAGCGAAGGGCTAGCGGGGAGTGGGCAGTTCTTC. This encodes CASEGLAGSGQFF.